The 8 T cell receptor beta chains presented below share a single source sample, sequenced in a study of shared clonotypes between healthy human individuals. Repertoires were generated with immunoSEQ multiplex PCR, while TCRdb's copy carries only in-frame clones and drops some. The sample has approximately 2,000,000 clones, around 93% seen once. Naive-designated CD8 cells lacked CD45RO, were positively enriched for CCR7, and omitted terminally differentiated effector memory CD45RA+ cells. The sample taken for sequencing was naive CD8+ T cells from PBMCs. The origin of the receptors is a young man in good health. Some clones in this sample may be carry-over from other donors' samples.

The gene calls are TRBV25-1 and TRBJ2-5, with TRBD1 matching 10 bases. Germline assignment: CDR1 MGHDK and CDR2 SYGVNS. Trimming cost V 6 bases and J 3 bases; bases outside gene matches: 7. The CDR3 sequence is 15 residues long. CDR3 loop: CASREGQGPKETQYF. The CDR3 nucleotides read TGTGCCAGCAGGGAGGGACAGGGGCCTAAAGAGACCCAGTACTTC.

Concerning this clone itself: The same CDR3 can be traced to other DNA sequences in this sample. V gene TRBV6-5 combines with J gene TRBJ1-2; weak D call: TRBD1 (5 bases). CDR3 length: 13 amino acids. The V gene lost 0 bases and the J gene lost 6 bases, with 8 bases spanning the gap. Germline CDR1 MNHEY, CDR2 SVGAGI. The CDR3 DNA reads TGTGCCAGCAGTTACTCGAGAGGGGATGGCTACACCTTC. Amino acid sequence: CASSYSRGDGYTF.

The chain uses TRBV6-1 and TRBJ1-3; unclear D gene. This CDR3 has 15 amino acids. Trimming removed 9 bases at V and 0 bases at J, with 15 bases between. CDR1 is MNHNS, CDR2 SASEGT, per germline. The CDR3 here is CASEVGDYSGNTIYF. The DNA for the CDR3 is TGTGCCAGTGAAGTTGGTGACTACTCTGGAAACACCATATATTTT.

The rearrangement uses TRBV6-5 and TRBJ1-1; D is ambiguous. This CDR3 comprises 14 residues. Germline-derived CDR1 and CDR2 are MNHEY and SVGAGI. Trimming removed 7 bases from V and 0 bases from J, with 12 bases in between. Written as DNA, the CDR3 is TGTGCCAGCACTTCGGGTTTCATGAACACTGAAGCTTTCTTT. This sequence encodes CASTSGFMNTEAFF.

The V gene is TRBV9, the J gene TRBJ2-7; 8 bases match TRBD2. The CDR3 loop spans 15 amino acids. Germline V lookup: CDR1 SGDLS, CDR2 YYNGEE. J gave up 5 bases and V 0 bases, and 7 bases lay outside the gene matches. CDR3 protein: CASSVAGTSLHEQYF. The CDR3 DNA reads TGTGCCAGCAGCGTAGCGGGGACTAGTCTTCACGAGCAGTACTTC.

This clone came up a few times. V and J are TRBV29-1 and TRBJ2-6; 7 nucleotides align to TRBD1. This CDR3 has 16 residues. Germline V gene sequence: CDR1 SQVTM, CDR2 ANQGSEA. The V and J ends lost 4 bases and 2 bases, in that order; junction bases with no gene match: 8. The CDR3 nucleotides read TGCAGCGTTGGGGGTACAGACAGGGCTGGGGCCAACGTCCTGACTTTC. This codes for CSVGGTDRAGANVLTF.

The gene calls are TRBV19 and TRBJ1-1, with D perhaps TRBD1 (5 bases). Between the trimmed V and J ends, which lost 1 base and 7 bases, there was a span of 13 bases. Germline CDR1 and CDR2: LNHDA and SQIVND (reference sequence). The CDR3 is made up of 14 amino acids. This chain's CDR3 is CASSIGAGSGEAFF. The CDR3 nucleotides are TGTGCCAGTAGTATAGGGGCAGGGTCGGGTGAAGCTTTCTTT.

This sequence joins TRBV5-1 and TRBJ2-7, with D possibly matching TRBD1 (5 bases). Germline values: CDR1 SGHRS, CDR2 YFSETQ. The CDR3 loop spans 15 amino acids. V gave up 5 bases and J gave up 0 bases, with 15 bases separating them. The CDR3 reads CASRQALPGSYEQYF. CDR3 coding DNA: TGCGCCAGCAGACAGGCCCTCCCGGGCTCCTACGAGCAGTACTTC.